These 17 T cell receptor beta chains were sequenced from one sample in a study of tumor-infiltrating lymphocytes in primary liver carcinoma. Total RNA (roughly 530 ng) served as template for TCR beta cDNA synthesis primed by a constant-region primer. Library construction for TCR beta comprised three nested multiplex PCR rounds performed with slightly modified ARM-PCR. The first two PCR rounds used TRBV1-TRBV30 primers with a Cbeta primer, around 10 cycles each. TCRdb itself ran the multiplex PCR reads through MiXCR, one entry per CDR3 protein. Here the sample spans approximately 92,000 distinct CDR3 sequences, about 70% being singletons. Unsorted bulk tissue of about 18-34 mg yielded co-extracted RNA and DNA. The sample consisted of tumor-adjacent normal liver tissue. These receptors were taken from a middle-aged man with primary liver carcinoma and hepatitis B virus infection.

V and J are TRBV6-5 and TRBJ2-2, with D unresolved. Trimming shortened V by 5 bases and J by 7 bases, and 11 bases separated the two germline ends. Germline V gene lookup returns CDR1 MNHEY and CDR2 SVGAGI. The length of the CDR3 is 13 residues. DNA of the CDR3: TGTGCCAGCAGTGGCGACGGCGACGGGGAGCTGTTTTTT. The encoded protein is CASSGDGDGELFF.

This chain links TRBV10-2 with TRBJ2-3, with D possibly matching TRBD1 (5 bases). CDR1 is WSHSY and CDR2 is SAAADI in the germline V gene. The V end was cut by 7 bases, the J end by 12 bases, with 20 bases between. The CDR3 totals 13 residues. The CDR3 region is CASTQGFELFQYF. The CDR3 DNA is TGCGCCAGCACCCAGGGATTCGAACTATTCCAGTATTTT.

This clonotype was counted many times. The gene calls are TRBV4-2 and TRBJ2-5; possibly TRBD2 for D (6 bases). Germline-derived CDR1 and CDR2 are LGHNA and YNFKEQ. The V and J ends lost 1 base and 0 bases respectively, with 9 bases between them. There are 15 residues in the CDR3. The CDR3, as DNA: TGTGCCAGCAGCCAAGGAGTAGCGGACCAAGAGACCCAGTACTTC. Protein product: CASSQGVADQETQYF.

This clonotype was detected many times. The CDR3 DNA reads TGCGCCAGCAGCCTGGGACAGGGTCATGAGCAGTTCTTC. It codes for CASSLGQGHEQFF. This chain links TRBV5-1 with TRBJ2-1; 9 bases fit TRBD1. The V segment lost 4 bases and the J segment 8 bases; nucleotides outside the gene matches: 4. There are 13 residues in the CDR3. Per germline, CDR1 SGHRS and CDR2 YFSETQ.

Details on this clonotype: A much larger clone differs from this one at a single base, so this may be a read error. The chain links TRBV29-1 to TRBJ2-3; 7 bases agree with TRBD2. The CDR3 has 13 residues. Germline-derived CDR1 and CDR2 are SQVTM and ANQGSEA. V lost 4 bases, J lost 8 bases, and 9 bases stayed unmatched. CDR3 loop: CSVVAGEIGTQYF. CDR3 bases: TGCAGCGTTGTGGCGGGAGAAATAGGTACGCAGTATTTT.

For this clonotype: The junction shows a germline mismatch at one end, possibly a read error. The chain recombines TRBV6-6 with TRBJ2-3, with TRBD1 matching 8 bases. Germline V gene sequence: CDR1 MNHNY, CDR2 SVGAGI (reference sequence). The CDR3 consists of 14 residues. The CDR3 region is CANRRTGRTDTHYF. CDR3 coding DNA: TGTGCCAACAGGAGGACAGGGCGCACAGATACGCATTATTTT.

Ten or more counts support this clonotype. The chain combines TRBV11-2 with TRBJ2-7; TRBD2 matches 9 bases. CDR1 is SGHAT and CDR2 is FQNNGV in the germline V gene. Trimming at V came to 2 bases and at J to 6 bases, leaving 11 bases not matched to a gene. The CDR3 consists of 16 residues. The CDR3 sequence is CASSLSPAGGRSEQYF. CDR3 sequence (DNA): TGTGCCAGCAGCTTAAGCCCAGCGGGAGGACGAAGCGAGCAGTACTTC. The whole variable domain, remainder taken from reference TRBV11-2 and TRBJ2-7, is EAGVAQSPRYKIIEKRQSVAFWCNPISGHATLYWYQQILGQGPKLLIQFQNNGVVDDSQLPKDRFSAERLKGVDSTLKIQPAKLEDSAVYLCASSLSPAGGRSEQYFGPGTRLTVT.

The chain recombines TRBV7-8 with TRBJ2-7, with D tentatively TRBD1 (5 bases). This CDR3 is 18 amino acids long. Looked up from germline, CDR1 is SGHVS and CDR2 is FQNEAQ. The V end was cut by 1 base, the J end by 1 base, with 20 bases between. CDR3 sequence: CASSLEGSTEIPSYEQYF. DNA for the CDR3: TGTGCCAGCAGCTTAGAAGGGTCGACAGAAATACCTTCCTACGAGCAGTACTTC.

In regard to this clonotype: A junction boundary mismatches the germline segment, possibly from a read error. The chain recombines TRBV4-1 with TRBJ2-1; 8 nucleotides agree with TRBD2. Germline CDR1 is MGHRA and CDR2 is YSYEKL. The CDR3 sequence is 18 residues long. DNA of the CDR3: TGCTCCAGCAGCCTAGTATTGATTAGCGGGGCGGAGGGAAATGAGCAGTTCTTC. Amino acid sequence: CSSSLVLISGAEGNEQFF.

This chain uses TRBV11-1 with TRBJ1-1, with no clear D. Trimming pared 10 bases from V and 3 bases from J, leaving 15 bases between. The CDR3 totals 13 residues. Germline-derived CDR1 and CDR2 are SGHAT and FQDESV (reference sequence). The CDR3 DNA reads TGTGCCACCGGATTGGGAAGGGACACTGAAGCTTTCTTT. Translated: CATGLGRDTEAFF.

CDR3 sequence reads: CAWSLSPGQGAGEQYF. DNA of the CDR3: TGTGCCTGGAGCCTTTCCCCGGGACAGGGGGCTGGTGAGCAGTACTTC. V and J are TRBV6-6 and TRBJ2-7, with TRBD1 identical over 12 bases. J was trimmed by 7 bases and V by 11 bases; bases with no gene match: 18. This CDR3 has 16 amino acids. Germline CDR1 is MNHNY and CDR2 is SVGAGI (reference sequence).

The rearrangement joins TRBV29-1 to TRBJ2-7, with 9 positions matching TRBD2. V trimming: 7 bases; J trimming: 5 bases; junction bases outside the gene matches: 12. The V gene's germline CDR1 is SQVTM and CDR2 ANQGSEA. CDR3 length: 14 residues. The CDR3 sequence is CSARGLAGLNEQYF. Here the CDR3 DNA reads TGCAGCGCCCGGGGACTAGCAGGACTTAACGAGCAGTACTTC.

This clonotype was seen at least ten times. This chain uses TRBV5-1 with TRBJ1-1, with no clear D. This CDR3 is built from 14 residues. Germline V gene data show CDR1 as SGHRS and CDR2 as YFSETQ. Trimming took off 2 bases at V and 0 bases at J, with 8 bases between the two ends. The CDR3 spells CASSFGAVNTEAFF. DNA of the CDR3: TGCGCCAGCAGCTTTGGTGCAGTGAACACTGAAGCTTTCTTT.

This clonotype is a singleton in its sample. The CDR3, as DNA: TGTGCCAGCAGCCCCGTTGGACGAACTGAGCAGTACTTC. Translation: CASSPVGRTEQYF. The chain uses TRBV7-9 and TRBJ2-7; D not certain. Germline assignment: CDR1 SEHNR and CDR2 FQNEAQ (reference sequence). Trimming removed 5 bases from V and 7 bases from J, with 15 bases in between. The CDR3 is 13 amino acids.

Ten or more counts support this clonotype. The chain employs TRBV28 and TRBJ2-1; D is possibly TRBD2 (5 bases). Looked up from germline, CDR1 is MDHEN and CDR2 is SYDVKM. This CDR3 is built from 15 residues. The V and J ends lost 5 bases and 1 base respectively, with 12 bases between them. CDR3 loop: CASSPRTGSYNEQFF. The CDR3 nucleotides read TGTGCCAGCAGTCCCCGGACGGGGTCCTACAATGAGCAGTTCTTC.

The CDR3 region is CASIAQVEQFF. The CDR3 DNA is TGTGCCAGCATTGCTCAAGTCGAGCAGTTCTTC. V is TRBV6-1 and J is TRBJ2-1; D gene uncertain. Looked up from germline, CDR1 is MNHNS and CDR2 is SASEGT. CDR3 length: 11 residues. V shed 7 bases and J shed 10 bases, with 11 bases lying between them.

As regards this clonotype: Possible read error: a much larger clone is one base away. The CDR3 reads CASSFPENTEAFF. The CDR3 DNA is TGTGCCAGCAGCTTTCCAGAGAACACTGAAGCTTTCTTT. This sequence joins TRBV7-8 and TRBJ1-1; D gene uncertain. V was trimmed by 3 bases and J by 1 base, leaving 6 bases between them. The CDR3 loop spans 13 amino acids. Germline V gene lookup returns CDR1 SGHVS and CDR2 FQNEAQ.